A selection of T cell receptor beta chains follows, all from one sample in a study of shared clonotypes between healthy human individuals. The assay was immunoSEQ multiplex PCR, and TCRdb's table has in-frame clones only and misses some. The sample holds roughly 500,000 clones; 95% to 97% are singletons and the top ten take 0.055% to 0.075%. Sequencing used naive CD4+ T cells sorted from blood. Receptor source: a woman aged 25 to 39 in good health. Each CDR3 is given without its conserved first and last residue. Rows may omit the clone size; those that give it use once, few, many or a size class.

clone_size	v_call	cdr3_aa
NA	TRBV28	ASSLGTYEQY
NA	TRBV5-1	ASSRGQLTTVGTDTQY
once	TRBV7-2	ASSWRGGWNTEAF
NA	TRBV5-1	ASSPGAGGSGYT
NA	TRBV18	ASSPALRTSVTGELF
NA	TRBV9	ASSTGTSSYNEQF
NA	TRBV2	ASRAEFYLTYEQY
NA	TRBV5-1	ASARTGPDEKLF
NA	TRBV19	ASSIDPGTIKVYEQF
once	TRBV10-1	ASSELVTGNTGELF
NA	TRBV28	ASFTVSYEQY
NA	TRBV25-1	ASIPQGAGELF
NA	TRBV2	ASSSDRVYGYT
NA	TRBV6-5	ASSYSPSGSYEQY